The clone carrying this T cell receptor beta chain has just one count. Its target is not known. This record comes from a study of cytomegalovirus exposure and HLA in healthy donors. V was trimmed by 2 bases and J by 8 bases, leaving 10 bases between them. CDR1 SGHNT and CDR2 YYREEE come from the germline V gene (reference sequence). The CDR3 consists of 12 residues. General study results and limits: A prior analysis recorded that most TCR beta V segments were productive about 90% or about 30% of the time. In a later analysis, parvovirus B19, influenza, CMV and Epstein-Barr virus appeared linked to several top co-occurrence clusters. TCR beta V- and J-gene trimming, according to a later analysis, was linked to a missense DCLRE1C variant.

The study ran its PCR with 60 Vbeta and 13 Jbeta primers. Generated by immunoSEQ multiplex PCR, the TCRdb table keeps only in-frame clones and is missing some. The sample shows 150,000 to 200,000 clones, more than 70% of them seen only once. The source is a boy aged 5-17 years in good health and CMV-seronegative. The specimen sequenced was PBMCs. The rearrangement links TRBV5-4 to TRBJ1-2; D is possibly TRBD1 (5 bases). DNA of the CDR3: TGTGCCAGCAGCTTTCACCGACAGGGCTACACCTTC. Translation: CASSFHRQGYTF.